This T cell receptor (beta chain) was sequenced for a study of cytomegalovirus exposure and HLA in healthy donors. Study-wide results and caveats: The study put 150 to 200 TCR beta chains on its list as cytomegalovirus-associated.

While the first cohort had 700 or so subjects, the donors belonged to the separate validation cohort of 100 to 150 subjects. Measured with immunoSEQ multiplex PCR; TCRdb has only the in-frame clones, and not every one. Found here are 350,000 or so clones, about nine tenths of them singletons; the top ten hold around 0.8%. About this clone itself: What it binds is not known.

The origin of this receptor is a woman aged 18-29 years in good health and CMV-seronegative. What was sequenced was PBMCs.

CDR3 DNA: TGTGCCAGCGGAAACCAAGGGGGCTATGGCTACACCTTC. Residues: CASGNQGGYGYTF. The J gene is TRBJ1-2, the V gene TRBV9, with D possibly TRBD1 on 6 matching bases. The CDR3 is 13 amino acids. Trimming removed 7 bases at V and 4 bases at J, with 14 bases between. Germline CDR1 is SGDLS and CDR2 is YYNGEE.